This T cell receptor beta chain was profiled in a study of CD8+ T cells in alopecia areata. Study outcomes and limitations: Scalp repertoires also include resident alphabeta T cells from normal skin.

Sequencing relied on a cDNA template that was reverse transcribed from extracted RNA. Repertoires were generated with immunoSEQ multiplex PCR, while TCRdb's copy carries only in-frame clones and drops some. The table includes 170,000 or so clones, around 71% detected once. Sample treatment: oral pan-JAK inhibitor, 5-10 mg twice daily. V shed 3 bases, J shed 5 bases, and the junction held 6 bases outside the gene matches. This CDR3 contains 14 residues. In germline, CDR1 is SGHNT, CDR2 YYREEE (reference sequence). Note on this clone: What it recognizes is unknown.

V is TRBV5-4 and J is TRBJ2-7; 9 nucleotides align to TRBD1. The sequences come from CD4+ T cells sorted from blood, collected at week 4, from a patient treated with tofacitinib. The TCR originated in a human donor with alopecia areata. The CDR3 sequence: CASSSRDRVDEQYF. As DNA, the CDR3 is TGTGCCAGCAGCTCCCGGGACAGGGTGGACGAGCAGTACTTC.